This T cell receptor (beta chain) was sequenced during a study of beta chain features in type 1 diabetes. In the study overall: There was similarity between patients and healthy donors in age, gender and cell yields. Study conclusions and caveats: For type 1 diabetes patients, VDJ junctions showed fewer insertions and more deletions. Moderate yet significant TCRB CDR3 shortening was seen in Type 1 diabetes patients in all four CD4+ subsets.

Every bit of the isolated RNA underwent reverse transcription, so sequencing read expressed TCRB transcripts. Produced via immunoSEQ multiplex PCR; TCRdb's table is partial and in-frame only. The sample has roughly 50,000 clones; under 55% are singletons. The table lists this clone with a few counts. Its antigen is not identified. Only one heparinised blood draw was taken per donor, and its volume averaged roughly 120 mL. Purity of each sorted population was above 95%. Material: Tregs from blood. The receptor's source is a man in his thirties or forties with type 1 diabetes.

CDR3 loop: CASSSYSGANVLTF. CDR3 sequence (DNA): TGTGCCAGCAGCTCGTACTCTGGGGCCAACGTCCTGACTTTC. The chain couples TRBV7-6 to TRBJ2-6; no firm D call. Trimming removed 4 bases at V and 0 bases at J, with 4 bases between. The CDR3 is 14 amino acids. Germline lookup yields CDR1 SGHVS and CDR2 FNYEAQ. Full variable domain (missing parts from reference TRBV7-6 and TRBJ2-6): GAGVSQSPRYKVTKRGQDVALRCDPISGHVSLYWYRQALGQGPEFLTYFNYEAQQDKSGLPNDRFSAERPEGSISTLTIQRTEQRDSAMYRCASSSYSGANVLTFGAGSRLTVL.